This TCR beta chain was observed in a study of OX40 agonist ivuxolimab in advanced cancers. This clone was seen just once. Trimming removed 9 bases from V and 2 bases from J, with 10 bases in between. The germline gives CDR1 LNHDA, CDR2 SQIVND (reference sequence). The CDR3 length is 12 residues. Here immunoSEQ multiplex PCR was the method, and the copy in TCRdb shows in-frame clones only, minus some. The table lists fewer than 35,000 clones, roughly 89% of them singletons. The sample was CD4+ or CD8+ T cells sorted from blood, taken in a trial of the OX40 agonist ivuxolimab. The rearrangement joins TRBV19 to TRBJ1-2; no definite D call. The source of this sequence is an adult with an advanced solid tumor such as melanoma, head and neck, liver or kidney cancer. CDR3 protein: CASQQINYGYTF. The CDR3 coding sequence is TGTGCCAGCCAACAGATAAACTATGGCTACACCTTC.